The 30 T cell receptor beta chains listed next were all sequenced from one sample in a study of siplizumab effects on memory and regulatory T cells. The protocol was immunoSEQ multiplex PCR, while the TCRdb copy is restricted to in-frame clones and leaves out a portion. Here the sample spans 85,000 to 120,000 clones, approximately 90% being singletons. Input material: CD4+ T cells sorted from blood. The receptors stem from a human donor in good health.

The rearrangement links TRBV13 to TRBJ1-2; unclear D gene. The length of the CDR3 is 13 residues. Germline CDR1 reads PRHDT; CDR2 reads FYEKMQ (reference sequence). Trimming took 2 bases from V and 7 from J, leaving 11 bases between them. Here the CDR3 reads CASSLRQTRGYTF. In DNA, the CDR3 is TGTGCCAGCAGCTTAAGACAAACCCGTGGCTACACCTTC.

The table lists this clone with a count of one. This rearrangement joins TRBV30 to TRBJ1-1; perhaps TRBD1 as D (6 bases). V was shortened by 3 bases and J by 1 base, with 18 bases between the two germline ends. Looked up from germline, CDR1 is GTSNPN and CDR2 is SVGIG (reference sequence). This CDR3 is 16 amino acids long. This chain's CDR3 is CAWSRGLGQSNTEAFF. CDR3 nucleotides: TGTGCCTGGAGCCGGGGTTTAGGACAGTCGAACACTGAAGCTTTCTTT.

The chain is built from TRBV14 and TRBJ1-2, with a tentative D call TRBD1 (6 bases). Germline V gene lookup returns CDR1 SGHDN and CDR2 FVKESK. This CDR3 comprises 16 residues. The V and J ends lost 0 bases and 3 bases respectively, with 14 bases between them. The CDR3 DNA reads TGTGCCAGCAGCCAAGAAGCCGCGGGGGCACACTATGGCTACACCTTC. Its translation is CASSQEAAGAHYGYTF.

This chain connects TRBV4-1 to TRBJ2-2; D might be TRBD2 (6 bases). Trimming stripped 3 bases from V and 4 bases from J, with 18 bases between. This CDR3 has 17 residues. CDR1 and CDR2 from the germline V gene are MGHRA and YSYEKL. CDR3 in amino acids: CASSQVLGGLITGELFF. Here the CDR3 DNA reads TGCGCCAGCAGCCAGGTATTGGGAGGTTTGATCACCGGGGAGCTGTTTTTT.

The DNA for the CDR3 is TGTGCCAGCAGCTTAGGCACCTATCAGCCCCAGCATTTT. Translation gives CASSLGTYQPQHF. The V call is TRBV7-9, the J call TRBJ1-5, with D unclear. The germline V gene has CDR1 SEHNR and CDR2 FQNEAQ (reference sequence). Trimming took 1 base from V and 5 from J, leaving 6 bases between them. The CDR3 spans 13 residues.

The chain couples TRBV19 to TRBJ2-7; 9 nucleotides line up with TRBD1. The V gene's germline CDR1 is LNHDA and CDR2 SQIVND (reference sequence). This CDR3 is 17 amino acids long. Trimming took 3 bases from V and 9 from J; bases not matched to a gene: 18. CDR3: CASSMLDGTGFRSTQYF. CDR3 DNA sequence: TGTGCCAGTAGTATGCTCGACGGGACAGGGTTTAGGTCGACGCAGTACTTC.

The chain couples TRBV28 to TRBJ1-2, with a tentative D call TRBD1 (6 bases). The germline V and J ends were trimmed by 8 bases and 4 bases, with 14 bases remaining between them. There are 13 residues in the CDR3. Germline CDR1 is MDHEN and CDR2 is SYDVKM. DNA of the CDR3: TGTGCCAGCTCCGCGCCAGGGGCCTATGGCTACACCTTC. Residues: CASSAPGAYGYTF.

In its sample, this clone was seen once. The chain joins TRBV5-1 to TRBJ2-7, with 7 bases identical to TRBD1. Germline CDR1 SGHRS, CDR2 YFSETQ. The V gene end was trimmed by 3 bases and the J gene end by 2 bases; junction bases not matched to a gene: 11. This CDR3 contains 16 residues. The CDR3 nucleotides are TGCGCCAGCAGCTCTATTAATACAGGGGTCGCCTACGAGCAGTACTTC. It is translated as CASSSINTGVAYEQYF.

The V and J genes are TRBV27 and TRBJ1-4; TRBD1 matches 7 bases. V lost 5 bases to trimming and J lost 10 bases; unmatched junction nucleotides: 13. The CDR3 has 15 residues. Germline CDR1 MNHEY, CDR2 SMNVEV (reference sequence). The CDR3 spells CASSPQDRRAGKLFF. Here the CDR3 DNA reads TGTGCCAGCAGTCCCCAGGACAGGCGGGCTGGAAAACTGTTTTTT.

V is TRBV18 and J is TRBJ1-5; TRBD1 matches 7 bases. Germline CDR1 reads KGHSH; CDR2 reads LQKENI. The CDR3 contains 16 residues. J gave up 7 bases and V 3 bases, and 12 bases lay outside the gene matches. CDR3 amino acids: CASSPGDRAKEQPQHF. Here the CDR3 DNA reads TGTGCCAGCTCACCTGGCGACAGGGCAAAGGAACAGCCCCAGCATTTT. Based on the CDR3 plus reference TRBV18 and TRBJ1-5, the full variable domain is NAGVMQNPRHLVRRRGQEARLRCSPMKGHSHVYWYRQLPEEGLKFMVYLQKENIIDESGMPKERFSAEFPKEGPSILRIQQVVRGDSAAYFCASSPGDRAKEQPQHFGDGTRLSIL.

V is TRBV27 and J is TRBJ1-1; TRBD1 agrees at 9 bases. The V and J ends lost 4 bases and 11 bases, in that order; junction bases with no gene match: 8. Germline values: CDR1 MNHEY, CDR2 SMNVEV (reference sequence). The CDR3 contains 13 residues. The CDR3 DNA reads TGTGCCAGCAGTTCCGGGACAGGGAGGTTGGCTTTCTTT. Translation: CASSSGTGRLAFF.

This clone occurred once. The rearrangement joins TRBV28 to TRBJ1-3; 7 bases are a match to TRBD1. This CDR3 is built from 17 residues. Trimming removed 3 bases from V and 3 bases from J; junction bases left unmatched: 11. The germline gives CDR1 MDHEN, CDR2 SYDVKM. The CDR3 sequence is CASSLPPGQSIGNTIYF. CDR3 nucleotides: TGTGCCAGCAGTTTGCCGCCGGGACAGTCGATTGGAAACACCATATATTTT. Based on the CDR3 plus reference TRBV28 and TRBJ1-3, the full variable domain is DVKVTQSSRYLVKRTGEKVFLECVQDMDHENMFWYRQDPGLGLRLIYFSYDVKMKEKGDIPEGYSVSREKKERFSLILESASTNQTSMYLCASSLPPGQSIGNTIYFGEGSWLTVV.

The chain uses TRBV5-1 and TRBJ2-6; TRBD1 agrees at 9 bases. J was trimmed by 2 bases and V by 4 bases; bases with no gene match: 7. Germline V gene sequence: CDR1 SGHRS, CDR2 YFSETQ. This CDR3 comprises 17 residues. The CDR3 DNA reads TGCGCCAGCAGCGCCGGACAGGGGAGCGCTGGGGCCAACGTCCTGACTTTC. The encoded protein is CASSAGQGSAGANVLTF.

The chain has TRBV4-1 and TRBJ2-1, with D perhaps TRBD2 (5 bases). This CDR3 spans 12 amino acids. The germline gives CDR1 MGHRA, CDR2 YSYEKL. The ends were cut back, 0 bases at V and 15 bases at J, with 12 bases in the middle. In DNA, the CDR3 is TGCGCCAGCAGCCAAGAGAGGGAAAACCGGTTCTTC. Amino acid sequence: CASSQERENRFF.

J is TRBJ2-7 and V is TRBV4-2; 9 bases are a match to TRBD2. The CDR3 totals 15 residues. V lost 4 bases, J lost 9 bases, and 13 bases stayed unmatched. Germline CDR1 reads LGHNA; CDR2 reads YNFKEQ. The CDR3 DNA sequence: TGTGCCAGCAGCCCCCATGCGGGAGGGCTTGGCGGGCAGTACTTC. It specifies CASSPHAGGLGGQYF.

This chain connects TRBV5-6 to TRBJ2-7, with 8 bases aligning to TRBD1. The CDR3 is 13 residues long. With 5 bases clipped from V and 3 bases from J, the junction kept 4 bases outside the gene matches. The V gene's germline CDR1 is SGHDT and CDR2 YYEEEE. The CDR3 DNA is TGTGCCAGCAGAAGGGACAGGTTCTACGAGCAGTACTTC. Protein: CASRRDRFYEQYF.

This chain joins TRBV28 and TRBJ2-2; maybe TRBD1 (5 bases). From germline, CDR1 is MDHEN and CDR2 SYDVKM. Deletions cut 3 bases from V and 6 bases from J, with 17 bases between. The CDR3 is made up of 16 amino acids. The CDR3 sequence is CASSFLRGLGAGELFF. For the CDR3, the DNA is TGTGCCAGCAGTTTTTTAAGGGGATTAGGGGCCGGGGAGCTGTTTTTT.

The chain couples TRBV14 to TRBJ2-3; 7 bases match TRBD2. Germline V gene sequence: CDR1 SGHDN, CDR2 FVKESK. The V and J ends lost 4 bases and 3 bases, in that order; junction bases with no gene match: 4. This CDR3 has 14 amino acids. CDR3 protein: CASSPAGVTDTQYF. CDR3 coding DNA: TGTGCCAGCAGCCCGGCGGGAGTGACAGATACGCAGTATTTT.

The gene calls are TRBV9 and TRBJ2-1; unclear D gene. The CDR3 is 19 residues long. Germline CDR1 is SGDLS and CDR2 is YYNGEE. The V end was cut by 2 bases, the J end by 4 bases, with 25 bases between. CDR3 nucleotides: TGTGCCAGCAGCGTCTCGACGGGTCTCAGTCCGGCTTTATACAATGAGCAGTTCTTC. Encoded protein: CASSVSTGLSPALYNEQFF. Using reference TRBV9 and TRBJ2-1 for the parts outside the CDR3, the full variable domain is DSGVTQTPKHLITATGQRVTLRCSPRSGDLSVYWYQQSLDQGLQFLIQYYNGEERAKGNILERFSAQQFPDLHSELNLSSLELGDSALYFCASSVSTGLSPALYNEQFFGPGTRLTVL.

The V call is TRBV28, the J call TRBJ2-6; 9 bases line up with TRBD1. The CDR3 length is 17 residues. In germline, CDR1 is MDHEN, CDR2 SYDVKM. The V and J ends lost 6 bases and 0 bases, in that order; junction bases with no gene match: 6. For the CDR3, the DNA is TGTGCCAGCAGGCCGGGACAGGGCCTCTCTGGGGCCAACGTCCTGACTTTC. This translates into CASRPGQGLSGANVLTF.

The rearrangement uses TRBV5-1 and TRBJ1-2, with D hard to call. Germline-derived CDR1 and CDR2 are SGHRS and YFSETQ. CDR3 size: 14 residues. V was trimmed by 0 bases and J by 3 bases, leaving 9 bases between them. For the CDR3, the DNA is TGCGCCAGCAGCTTGGCCGGGTGGGACTATGGCTACACCTTC. Its protein is CASSLAGWDYGYTF.

The chain's CDR3 is CASSVVTGGSSEAFF. The CDR3 DNA reads TGTGCCAGCAGCGTAGTGACTGGGGGCTCGTCTGAAGCTTTCTTT. The genes are TRBV9 and TRBJ1-1, with D possibly TRBD1 on 6 matching bases. Germline CDR1 SGDLS, CDR2 YYNGEE. The CDR3 runs to 15 residues. Trimming shortened V by 0 bases and J by 6 bases, and 15 bases separated the two germline ends.

The V and J genes are TRBV4-1 and TRBJ2-6, with unresolved D. The germline gives CDR1 MGHRA, CDR2 YSYEKL. The CDR3 contains 15 residues. V lost 0 bases and J 4 bases, leaving 7 bases between the germline ends. In DNA, the CDR3 is TGCGCCAGCAGCCAAGATAGTCCGGGGGCCAACGTCCTGACTTTC. Translation gives CASSQDSPGANVLTF.

CDR3 amino acids: CSVNRDTTYGYTF. CDR3 sequence (DNA): TGCAGCGTAAACCGGGACACCACCTATGGCTACACCTTC. The chain has TRBV29-1 and TRBJ1-2, with TRBD1 as a possible D gene (6 bases). Trimming cost V 6 bases and J 4 bases, with 15 bases left between them. Germline V CDR1 and CDR2: SQVTM, ANQGSEA. This CDR3 spans 13 amino acids.

This chain connects TRBV19 to TRBJ1-1; 7 bases line up with TRBD1. The CDR3 contains 13 residues. With 7 bases clipped from V and 0 bases from J, the junction kept 2 bases outside the gene matches. Germline V CDR1 and CDR2: LNHDA, SQIVND (reference sequence). Here the CDR3 DNA reads TGTGCCAGTACCGACAGGGTGAACACTGAAGCTTTCTTT. This codes for CASTDRVNTEAFF.

The J gene is TRBJ2-7, the V gene TRBV28, with D perhaps being TRBD1 or TRBD2 (6 bases each). Germline-derived CDR1 and CDR2 are MDHEN and SYDVKM. Trimming stripped 6 bases from V and 2 bases from J, with 20 bases between. The CDR3 loop spans 16 amino acids. The CDR3 sequence: CASRGTRLGDPYEQYF. The CDR3 DNA reads as TGTGCCAGCAGAGGGACAAGACTAGGGGACCCCTACGAGCAGTACTTC.

The chain joins TRBV14 to TRBJ2-5; tentative D call: TRBD2 (5 bases). This CDR3 is 13 amino acids long. In germline, CDR1 is SGHDN, CDR2 FVKESK. V was cut by 6 bases and J by 5 bases, with 13 bases left in between. This CDR3 reads CASSLSGGETQYF. The CDR3 DNA reads as TGTGCCAGCAGTCTGAGCGGCGGGGAGACCCAGTACTTC. Variable domain in full (rest from reference TRBV14 and TRBJ2-5): EAGVTQFPSHSVIEKGQTVTLRCDPISGHDNLYWYRRVMGKEIKFLLHFVKESKQDESGMPNNRFLAERTGGTYSTLKVQPAELEDSGVYFCASSLSGGETQYFGPGTRLLVL.

The V gene is TRBV19, the J gene TRBJ2-3; 12 nucleotides agree with TRBD2. The V segment lost 6 bases and the J segment 0 bases; nucleotides outside the gene matches: 1. Looked up from germline, CDR1 is LNHDA and CDR2 is SQIVND (reference sequence). The CDR3 loop spans 15 amino acids. CDR3 bases: TGTGCCAGTAGCCTAGCGGGAGGGAGCACAGATACGCAGTATTTT. Residues: CASSLAGGSTDTQYF.

V usage is TRBV18 and J usage is TRBJ2-5; either TRBD1 or TRBD2 may supply D (5 bases each). V lost 0 bases to trimming and J lost 4 bases, with 9 bases between them. This CDR3 contains 14 residues. Germline V CDR1 and CDR2: KGHSH, LQKENI. CDR3 bases: TGTGCCAGCTCACCACCTCCGGGGCGAGAGACCCAGTACTTC. This translates into CASSPPPGRETQYF.

CDR3 in DNA: TGTGCCAGCAGTTTCTCTGGCAGGAGCAATCAGCCCCAGCATTTT. The encoded protein is CASSFSGRSNQPQHF. This chain uses TRBV28 with TRBJ1-5; no clear D gene. Germline assignment: CDR1 MDHEN and CDR2 SYDVKM. The CDR3 is made up of 15 amino acids. Deletions cut 3 bases from V and 1 base from J, with 10 bases between.